Reported below is one T cell receptor (beta chain). Clones were read by immunoSEQ multiplex PCR, and TCRdb kept only the in-frame ones, dropping some. The sample lists under 100,000 clones, 85% to 90% seen once, with around 3.2% in the top ten. Looked up from germline, CDR1 is MGHRA and CDR2 is YSYEKL. The germline V and J ends were trimmed by 4 bases and 0 bases, with 19 bases remaining between them. CDR3 length: 18 residues. This sample was taken from a study of glioma-infiltrating T cells after dendritic cell vaccination. J is TRBJ1-5 and V is TRBV4-1; a weak D match, TRBD1 (6 bases). This receptor was obtained from a human donor with glioblastoma. Sequenced material: blood, taken before dendritic cell vaccination. This CDR3 reads CASSPGVKGGYSNQPQHF. CDR3 DNA: TGCGCCAGCAGCCCTGGGGTAAAAGGGGGATATAGCAATCAGCCCCAGCATTTT.